The clone carrying this TCR beta chain showed up many times. The antigen is not known. The cDNA was synthesized by means of template-switch 5'RACE, which was carried out with 10-nucleotide random UMIs. In TCRdb, the 5' RACE reads were re-called with MiXCR into one record per CDR3 protein. Found here are about 49,000 distinct CDR3 sequences, around 12% of them singletons; the top ten hold roughly 4.8%. Indicated time point: longitudinal time-point 2. 2 million PBMCs stored at -80 C were the source of the unsorted libraries. The CDR3 consists of 13 residues. Germline V gene data show CDR1 as DFQATT and CDR2 as SNEGSKA (reference sequence). V shed 5 bases and J shed 3 bases, with 14 bases lying between them. The data were obtained in a study of neurological immune-mediated disorders. Points from the study as a whole: No CDR3 amino acid sequences recurred among expanded clones across subjects, suggesting private repertoires in all groups. The highest TCR clonal expansion occurred in HTLV-1-associated myelopathy; multiple sclerosis fell below healthy controls.

This clonotype was sampled from a male donor with HTLV-1-associated myelopathy (HAM/TSP). This chain links TRBV20-1 with TRBJ2-7; D may be TRBD1 (5 bases). Sequencing was performed on PBMCs. In DNA, the CDR3 is TGCAGTGCTCGCGACAGAGCCCTCTACGAGCAGTACTTC. Protein sequence: CSARDRALYEQYF.